This is a list of T cell receptor beta chains from one sample in a study of cytomegalovirus exposure and HLA in healthy donors. Some clones are missing from TCRdb's copy, which holds only in-frame ones; the method was immunoSEQ multiplex PCR. This sample has 150,000 or so clones, with around 75% found just once. Material: PBMCs. The source of these receptors is a man younger than 35 in good health and CMV-seropositive. Each CDR3 is given with its conserved first and last residue. Each record gives: V gene, J gene, CDR3 length, CDR3 protein.

v_gene: TRBV27
j_gene: TRBJ2-1
len: 15
CDR3aa: CASSFRSSGLNEQFF

v_gene: TRBV5-4
j_gene: TRBJ2-5
len: 16
CDR3aa: CASSPERTGDQETQYF

v_gene: TRBV4-1
j_gene: NA
len: 11
CDR3aa: CASSQDYEQYF

v_gene: TRBV6-1
j_gene: TRBJ2-3
len: 14
CDR3aa: CASGRDRAVDTQYF

v_gene: TRBV7-9
j_gene: TRBJ1-1
len: 11
CDR3aa: CASSLQTEAFF

v_gene: TRBV27
j_gene: TRBJ1-1
len: 14
CDR3aa: CASSRYRANTEAFF

v_gene: TRBV2
j_gene: TRBJ2-2
len: 14
CDR3aa: CASSGVGGTGELFF

v_gene: TRBV28
j_gene: TRBJ2-7
len: 15
CDR3aa: CASRPGASDPSVQYF

v_gene: TRBV19
j_gene: TRBJ2-7
len: 14
CDR3aa: CASITSGNSYEQYF

v_gene: TRBV7-9
j_gene: TRBJ1-1
len: 14
CDR3aa: CASSPRQLGTEAFF

v_gene: TRBV25-1
j_gene: TRBJ2-3
len: 15
CDR3aa: CASSSPGTPRDTQYF

v_gene: TRBV7-9
j_gene: TRBJ2-1
len: 15
CDR3aa: CSSSLGLAEMNEQFF

v_gene: TRBV9
j_gene: TRBJ2-1
len: 15
CDR3aa: CASSDSGSLYNEQFF

v_gene: TRBV6-5
j_gene: TRBJ2-7
len: 13
CDR3aa: CASSAPVTYEQYF

v_gene: TRBV28
j_gene: TRBJ1-2
len: 14
CDR3aa: CASSPHGDFYGYTF

v_gene: TRBV5-1
j_gene: TRBJ1-6
len: 13
CDR3aa: CASSGGYNSPLHF